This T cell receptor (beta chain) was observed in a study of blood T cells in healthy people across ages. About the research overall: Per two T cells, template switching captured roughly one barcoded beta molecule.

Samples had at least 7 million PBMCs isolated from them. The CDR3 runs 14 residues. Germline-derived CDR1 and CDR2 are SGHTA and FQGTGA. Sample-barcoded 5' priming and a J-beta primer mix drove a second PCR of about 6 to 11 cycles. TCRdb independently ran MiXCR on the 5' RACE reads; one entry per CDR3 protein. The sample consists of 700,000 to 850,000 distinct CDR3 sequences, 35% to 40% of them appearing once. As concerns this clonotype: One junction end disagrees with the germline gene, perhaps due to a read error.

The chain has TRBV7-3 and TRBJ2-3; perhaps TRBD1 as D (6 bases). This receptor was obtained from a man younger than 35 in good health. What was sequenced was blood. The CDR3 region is CSSSLGGRTDTQYF. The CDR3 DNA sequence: TGTTCCAGCAGCTTAGGGGGTCGTACAGATACGCAGTATTTT.